This T cell receptor (beta chain) was captured in a study of cytomegalovirus exposure and HLA in healthy donors. Trimming stripped 5 bases from V and 7 bases from J, with 13 bases between. Germline CDR1 is SGHRS and CDR2 is YFSETQ. The CDR3 length is 14 residues. Points from the study as a whole: Subsequent analysis showed first-cohort TCR clusters tending to co-occur in 95 to 150 validation repertoires. Cytomegalovirus-associated TCR beta chains were listed, numbering some 180. In vitro confirmation showed a few CMV-associated chains to be CMV antigen specific.

Worth noting for this clone: Its specificity is unknown.

TCRdb's table, derived via immunoSEQ multiplex PCR, lists solely in-frame clones and lacks some. The sample has some 150,000 clones, around nine tenths seen once. What was sequenced was PBMCs. The chain is built from TRBV5-1 and TRBJ1-6; no clear D gene. The sequence was obtained from a woman aged 25 to 39 in good health and CMV-seronegative. CDR3 sequence (DNA): TGCGCCAGCAGTCTCCTGACTGAAAATTCACCCCTCCACTTT. Translated, it gives CASSLLTENSPLHF.